A single sample is the source of the 13 T cell receptor beta chains below, sequenced in a study of cytomegalovirus exposure and HLA in healthy donors. PCR was performed using 60 Vbeta and 13 Jbeta primers. Method: immunoSEQ multiplex PCR; TCRdb's copy keeps in-frame clones and lacks some. The table lists 170,000 or so clones, around four fifths of them singletons. What was sequenced was PBMCs. These receptors all come from a woman between 45 and 60 years old in good health and CMV-seropositive.

This clone was detected a few times. The chain uses TRBV5-4 and TRBJ1-1; 7 positions agree with TRBD1. The length of the CDR3 is 15 residues. The junction had 7 bases not matched to a gene; V was cut back by 4 bases and J by 1 base. Germline lookup yields CDR1 SGHNT and CDR2 YYREEE (reference sequence). CDR3 sequence: CASSAEGAANTEAFF. DNA for the CDR3: TGTGCCAGCAGCGCAGAGGGGGCGGCGAACACTGAAGCTTTCTTT.

The V call is TRBV6-1, the J call TRBJ2-3; the D is unclear. Germline-derived CDR1 and CDR2 are MNHNS and SASEGT. The CDR3 has 15 amino acids. Between the trimmed V and J ends, which lost 1 base and 1 base, there was a span of 9 bases. The CDR3 nucleotides read TGTGCCAGCAGTGAAGGATCCCCGGGCACAGATACGCAGTATTTT. It codes for CASSEGSPGTDTQYF.

The CDR3 sequence: CASSSSRRGPSYEQYF. Written as DNA, the CDR3 is TGTGCCAGCAGCTCATCCCGGCGGGGGCCTTCCTACGAGCAGTACTTC. The chain employs TRBV11-2 and TRBJ2-7; perhaps TRBD2 as D (7 bases). From germline, CDR1 is SGHAT and CDR2 FQNNGV. Trimming cost V 4 bases and J 1 base, with 17 bases left between them. The CDR3 spans 16 residues.

The genes are TRBV5-4 and TRBJ1-2; TRBD1 agrees at 7 bases. CDR3 length: 15 amino acids. V trimming: 4 bases; J trimming: 2 bases; junction bases outside the gene matches: 8. CDR1 SGHNT and CDR2 YYREEE come from the germline V gene (reference sequence). The CDR3 DNA reads as TGTGCCAGCAGCCGACAGGGAAATTCGAACTATGGCTACACCTTC. Its protein product is CASSRQGNSNYGYTF.

The V call is TRBV7-3, the J call TRBJ1-2, with 7 bases matching TRBD1. CDR3 length: 15 residues. The germline V gene encodes CDR1 SGHTA and CDR2 FQGTGA. V shed 8 bases and J 7 bases; nucleotides not matched to a gene: 16. The CDR3 reads CASGSEGAAVGGYTF. The CDR3 DNA reads TGTGCCAGCGGATCCGAGGGGGCAGCGGTTGGTGGCTACACCTTC.

The chain is built from TRBV18 and TRBJ1-5, with D hard to call. Trimming took 5 bases from V and 8 from J, leaving 16 bases between them. CDR3 size: 14 residues. Germline values: CDR1 KGHSH, CDR2 LQKENI. CDR3 amino acids: CASSTEGGREPQHF. The CDR3 coding sequence is TGTGCCAGCTCAACAGAGGGAGGAAGAGAGCCCCAGCATTTT.

This chain joins TRBV5-1 and TRBJ1-1; D perhaps matches TRBD1 (6 bases). Deletions cut 4 bases from V and 4 bases from J, with 26 bases between. The CDR3 extends over 18 amino acids. Germline V gene sequence: CDR1 SGHRS, CDR2 YFSETQ. The CDR3 region is CASSRDIPSTATFTEAFF. The CDR3 DNA follows: TGCGCCAGCAGCCGGGACATTCCGAGCACAGCTACATTCACTGAAGCTTTCTTT.

This sequence joins TRBV5-6 and TRBJ2-6; possibly TRBD1 for D (6 bases). The V and J ends lost 4 bases and 0 bases respectively, with 20 bases between them. Germline CDR1 SGHDT, CDR2 YYEEEE. The CDR3 covers 19 residues. For the CDR3, the DNA is TGTGCCAGCAGCCTCCCAAGGGACACTTTTTACTCTGGGGCCAACGTCCTGACTTTC. This gives the protein CASSLPRDTFYSGANVLTF.

The V call is TRBV30, the J call TRBJ2-3; D might be TRBD2 (6 bases). Germline V CDR1 and CDR2: GTSNPN, SVGIG (reference sequence). V shed 4 bases and J shed 3 bases, with 17 bases lying between them. The CDR3 spans 15 residues. The CDR3 bases are TGTGCCTGGATTCCGGGACTCGGTGGGACAGATACGCAGTATTTT. Protein product: CAWIPGLGGTDTQYF.

The rearrangement links TRBV5-4 to TRBJ1-2, with D maybe TRBD1 (5 bases). Germline values: CDR1 SGHNT, CDR2 YYREEE (reference sequence). This CDR3 spans 17 amino acids. The V and J ends lost 2 bases and 3 bases respectively, with 20 bases between them. CDR3 region: CASSFMGEGWAHYGYTF. CDR3 bases: TGTGCCAGCAGCTTTATGGGGGAGGGTTGGGCCCACTATGGCTACACCTTC. Full variable domain (remainder filled in from reference TRBV5-4 and TRBJ1-2): ETGVTQSPTHLIKTRGQQVTLRCSSQSGHNTVSWYQQALGQGPQFIFQYYREEENGRGNFPPRFSGLQFPNYSSELNVNALELDDSALYLCASSFMGEGWAHYGYTFGSGTRLTVV.

The chain combines TRBV7-9 with TRBJ2-2; 10 bases are a match to TRBD1. J gave up 4 bases and V 3 bases, and 2 bases lay outside the gene matches. The germline V gene encodes CDR1 SEHNR and CDR2 FQNEAQ (reference sequence). This CDR3 is 15 amino acids long. The CDR3 loop reads CASSFRDRGTGELFF. For the CDR3, the DNA is TGTGCCAGCAGCTTCCGGGACAGGGGCACCGGGGAGCTGTTTTTT.

This clone has just one count. The rearrangement joins TRBV4-1 to TRBJ2-7; the match to TRBD2 covers 7 bases. CDR1 and CDR2 from the germline V gene are MGHRA and YSYEKL. CDR3 length equals 15 residues. V shed 1 base and J 4 bases; nucleotides not matched to a gene: 7. CDR3 in amino acids: CASSQGGRGSYEQYF. CDR3 coding DNA: TGCGCCAGCAGCCAAGGAGGGCGGGGGAGTTACGAGCAGTACTTC.

The genes are TRBV2 and TRBJ2-3; TRBD2 matches 9 bases. J gave up 2 bases and V 4 bases, and 4 bases lay outside the gene matches. Germline V gene sequence: CDR1 SNHLY, CDR2 FYNNEI. The CDR3 is 15 residues long. The CDR3 spells CASSGAGGPTDTQYF. CDR3 DNA: TGTGCCAGCAGTGGAGCGGGGGGACCCACAGATACGCAGTATTTT.